Following are 25 T cell receptor beta chains from one sample sequenced in a study of regulatory T cells in long-lasting Graves disease (dated by TCRdb to 2020 to 2023). This specimen's time point label, interpreted: newly diagnosed GD, antithyroid drugs for less than 3 months. For both TCR sequencing and RNA sequencing, RNA was extracted from PBMCs using TRIzol. Library preparation was by multiplex PCR. Sequenced on an Illumina HiSeq 4000. iRepertoire HTBI primers and Arm-PCR amplification of CDR3 regions were used to construct TCR beta libraries. TCRdb reprocessed the public reads (quality trimming at Q25 with fastp, clone calling with MiXCR) and kept in-frame beta chains. Rows with a matching CDR3 protein are joined into one entry that keeps the most common DNA and genes. Across this sample there are 530,000 or so distinct CDR3 sequences, with approximately 16% seen only once. Around 13% of the sample is in the top ten clones.

In addition, the sample was reused for a study of T cells in Graves' hyperthyroidism and ophthalmopathy.

This material consisted of peripheral blood mononuclear cells (PBMCs), taken at new diagnosis, from a patient treated with antithyroid drugs. The source is a man younger than 35 with Graves disease. Donor details come from another sample of the same person, matched by shared clones.

This clonotype occurred many times. The gene calls are TRBV7-2 and TRBJ2-7, with 14 bases matching TRBD2. CDR1 is SGHTA and CDR2 is FQGNSA in the germline V gene. This CDR3 has 14 amino acids. V gave up 5 bases and J gave up 7 bases; unmatched junction bases: 4. The CDR3 reads CASSMGLAGVEQYF. The CDR3 DNA reads as TGTGCCAGCAGCATGGGACTAGCGGGAGTGGAGCAGTACTTC.

This clonotype was counted ten times or more. The chain carries TRBV6-5 and TRBJ2-6; D is possibly TRBD1 (6 bases). CDR1 is MNHEY and CDR2 is SVGAGI in the germline V gene. This CDR3 has 16 residues. V gave up 4 bases and J gave up 0 bases, with 10 bases separating them. CDR3: CASSSTGISGANVLTF. CDR3 nucleotides: TGTGCCAGCAGTTCCACAGGGATCTCTGGGGCCAACGTCCTGACTTTC.

This clonotype has just a few counts. The genes are TRBV30 and TRBJ2-7; 7 bases line up with TRBD2. This CDR3 spans 14 amino acids. Unmatched junction bases numbered 8, after V lost 2 bases and J lost 4 bases. Germline loops: CDR1 GTSNPN, CDR2 SVGIG (reference sequence). As DNA, the CDR3 is TGTGCCTGGAGTCGCGGCGGGAGTACGTACGAGCAGTACTTC. Protein product: CAWSRGGSTYEQYF.

This clonotype was picked up many times. The J gene is TRBJ1-1, the V gene TRBV27; D might be TRBD1 (6 bases). The CDR3 has 16 residues. CDR1 and CDR2 from the germline V gene are MNHEY and SMNVEV (reference sequence). V was pared by 3 bases and J by 0 bases, with 14 bases between. The CDR3 DNA reads TGTGCCAGCAGTTTGAGCCCCGGGACAATGAACACTGAAGCTTTCTTT. Translation gives CASSLSPGTMNTEAFF.

At least ten counts were recorded for this clonotype. The chain combines TRBV5-1 with TRBJ2-7; TRBD2 matches at 7 bases. Trimming took 7 bases from V and 0 from J; bases not matched to a gene: 10. This CDR3 has 15 residues. CDR1 is SGHRS and CDR2 is YFSETQ in the germline V gene. The CDR3 reads CASHIGGRSSYEQYF. CDR3 nucleotide sequence: TGCGCCAGCCATATCGGCGGGAGAAGCTCCTACGAGCAGTACTTC.

This chain joins TRBV30 and TRBJ2-5, with D maybe TRBD1 (6 bases). Germline-derived CDR1 and CDR2 are GTSNPN and SVGIG (reference sequence). With 1 base removed from V and 4 bases from J, the gap between germline ends came to 10 bases. The CDR3 runs 13 residues. CDR3: CAWSGGPPETQYF. CDR3 in DNA: TGTGCCTGGAGTGGGGGGCCCCCAGAGACCCAGTACTTC. Full variable domain (rest looked up from reference TRBV30 and TRBJ2-5): SQTIHQWPATLVQPVGSPLSLECTVEGTSNPNLYWYRQAAGRGLQLLFYSVGIGQISSEVPQNLSASRPQDRQFILSSKKLLLSDSGFYLCAWSGGPPETQYFGPGTRLLVL.

There are many counts of this clonotype. This sequence joins TRBV7-9 and TRBJ1-1; D not certain. The V gene's germline CDR1 is SEHNR and CDR2 FQNEAQ (reference sequence). CDR3 size: 17 residues. V lost 5 bases and J 0 bases, leaving 19 bases between the germline ends. The CDR3 nucleotides read TGTGCCAGCAGCAAACCCCTTACCCCCCCCATGAACACTGAAGCTTTCTTT. Its translation: CASSKPLTPPMNTEAFF.

By its share, this clonotype is medium-sized. The V gene is TRBV12-3 or TRBV12-4, the J gene TRBJ2-6, with 7 positions matching TRBD1. The J segment lost 1 base and the V segment lost 3 bases, leaving 6 bases of the junction unmatched. The CDR3 consists of 17 residues. CDR3 in amino acids: CASSFTGAESGANVLTF. In DNA, the CDR3 is TGTGCCAGCAGTTTTACAGGGGCAGAATCTGGGGCCAACGTCCTGACTTTC.

The chain carries TRBV19 and TRBJ2-7, with TRBD1 identical over 8 bases. The germline CDR1 and CDR2 sequences are LNHDA and SQIVND (reference sequence). The CDR3 is 14 amino acids. Trimming took 4 bases from V and 2 from J; bases not matched to a gene: 4. The CDR3 region has the DNA TGTGCCAGTAGTACCCGGGACAGGACCTACGAGCAGTACTTC. Amino acids: CASSTRDRTYEQYF.

This clonotype occurred a few times. This sequence joins TRBV9 and TRBJ1-3, with 8 bases matching TRBD1. This CDR3 is built from 16 residues. The germline CDR1 and CDR2 sequences are SGDLS and YYNGEE. The V and J ends lost 0 bases and 2 bases, in that order; junction bases with no gene match: 4. The CDR3 sequence is CASSVGAGGPGNTIYF. The CDR3 DNA reads TGTGCCAGCAGCGTAGGGGCAGGGGGCCCTGGAAACACCATATATTTT.

The chain recombines TRBV12-3 or TRBV12-4 with TRBJ1-4, with 9 bases identical to TRBD1. There are 15 residues in the CDR3. The V segment lost 3 bases and the J segment 13 bases; nucleotides outside the gene matches: 12. The CDR3 DNA reads as TGTGCCAGCAGTTTGAGGACAGGGGTCCGGGGCGGACTGTTTTTT. Translating it yields CASSLRTGVRGGLFF.

The V gene is TRBV10-1, the J gene TRBJ2-6; D is possibly TRBD2 (6 bases). The length of the CDR3 is 15 residues. Germline V gene data show CDR1 as WNHNN and CDR2 as SYGVQD (reference sequence). The germline V and J ends were trimmed by 3 bases and 1 base, with 7 bases remaining between them. In DNA, the CDR3 is TGCGCCAGCAGTGACGGAGGGTCTGGGGCCAACGTCCTGACTTTC. This translates into CASSDGGSGANVLTF.

This clonotype has ten or more counts. The rearrangement joins TRBV12-3 or TRBV12-4 to TRBJ2-5; 7 nucleotides line up with TRBD2. The CDR3 covers 13 residues. Trimming cost V 6 bases and J 2 bases; bases outside gene matches: 3. CDR3 nucleotides: TGTGCCAGCAGGGGGGGGGGACAAGAGACCCAGTACTTC. This codes for CASRGGGQETQYF.

This clonotype turned up a few times. The chain has TRBV5-1 and TRBJ1-1, with 7 bases lining up with TRBD1. The CDR3 is made up of 14 amino acids. Germline V gene lookup returns CDR1 SGHRS and CDR2 YFSETQ. With V trimmed by 3 bases and J by 5 bases, 7 bases remained unmatched. The CDR3 sequence: CASSSGDSGTEAFF. The CDR3 DNA reads TGCGCCAGCAGCTCGGGGGACAGCGGAACTGAAGCTTTCTTT.

Many counts were recorded for this clonotype. The chain employs TRBV20-1 and TRBJ2-3; D is possibly TRBD2 (5 bases). The CDR3 is made up of 17 amino acids. Germline CDR1 and CDR2: DFQATT and SNEGSKA (reference sequence). Trimming took off 0 bases at V and 8 bases at J, with 24 bases between the two ends. The CDR3 spells CSARDPSGRMGRRTQYF. The CDR3 DNA reads as TGCAGTGCTAGAGACCCCTCCGGGCGGATGGGGAGACGTACGCAGTATTTT.

This clonotype occurred a few times. The rearrangement links TRBV12-5 to TRBJ2-3, with TRBD2 identical over 9 bases. Germline loops: CDR1 LGHNT, CDR2 FRNRAP. V was clipped by 5 bases and J by 2 bases; unmatched bases: 17. This CDR3 contains 19 residues. The CDR3 sequence is CASGPTSGTSGLYTDTQYF. CDR3 in DNA: TGTGCTAGTGGTCCGACATCTGGAACTAGCGGGCTATACACAGATACGCAGTATTTT.

The chain uses TRBV7-3 and TRBJ2-1; D is unresolved. Germline V gene lookup returns CDR1 SGHTA and CDR2 FQGTGA. This CDR3 has 14 residues. V shed 5 bases and J shed 5 bases, with 13 bases lying between them. The CDR3 loop reads CASSPPPPHNEQFF. CDR3 nucleotides: TGTGCCAGCAGCCCCCCCCCCCCCCACAATGAGCAGTTCTTC. The variable domain in full, completed from reference TRBV7-3 and TRBJ2-1, reads GAGVSQTPSNKVTEKGKYVELRCDPISGHTALYWYRQSLGQGPEFLIYFQGTGAADDSGLPNDRFFAVRPEGSVSTLKIQRTERGDSAVYLCASSPPPPHNEQFFGPGTRLTVL.

This clonotype was observed at least ten times. The J gene is TRBJ2-7, the V gene TRBV15; a possible D gene is TRBD1 (5 bases). The CDR3 loop spans 14 amino acids. Germline-derived CDR1 and CDR2 are LNHNV and YYDKDF (reference sequence). V was cut by 3 bases and J by 0 bases, with 9 bases left in between. The CDR3 DNA is TGTGCCACCAGCAGCAAGGGGCCCTCCTACGAGCAGTACTTC. Translation: CATSSKGPSYEQYF. Complete variable domain (other parts from reference TRBV15 and TRBJ2-7): DAMVIQNPRYQVTQFGKPVTLSCSQTLNHNVMYWYQQKSSQAPKLLFHYYDKDFNNEADTPDNFQSRRPNTSFCFLDIRSPGLGDTAMYLCATSSKGPSYEQYFGPGTRLTVT.

The rearrangement uses TRBV9 and TRBJ2-1; D remains ambiguous. V shed 2 bases and J shed 4 bases, with 13 bases lying between them. The germline V gene encodes CDR1 SGDLS and CDR2 YYNGEE. CDR3 length: 15 residues. The CDR3 nucleotides are TGTGCCAGCAGCGTGGCCTCGCCCAATTACAATGAGCAGTTCTTC. Encoded protein: CASSVASPNYNEQFF.

This clonotype was observed a handful of times. The chain employs TRBV5-1 and TRBJ1-1; D might be TRBD1 (5 bases). The V gene's germline CDR1 is SGHRS and CDR2 YFSETQ. This CDR3 spans 15 amino acids. The V end was cut by 4 bases, the J end by 6 bases, with 19 bases between. Here the CDR3 reads CASSPANPSGAEAFF. The CDR3 bases are TGCGCCAGCAGCCCGGCGAACCCCTCGGGGGCTGAAGCTTTCTTT.

In its sample, this clonotype was seen a few times. The rearrangement links TRBV19 to TRBJ2-4; the D gene is possibly TRBD1 (5 bases). CDR1 and CDR2 from the germline V gene are LNHDA and SQIVND (reference sequence). The CDR3 is 13 residues long. V lost 3 bases, J lost 6 bases, and 9 bases lay in between. CDR3 region: CASSMAGLNIQYF. In DNA, the CDR3 is TGTGCCAGTAGTATGGCAGGGCTAAACATTCAGTACTTC.

The J gene is TRBJ1-5, the V gene TRBV6-1, with D perhaps TRBD1 (6 bases). V lost 1 base, J lost 1 base, and 11 bases lay in between. The CDR3 is made up of 16 amino acids. Germline V gives CDR1 MNHNS, CDR2 SASEGT. The CDR3 nucleotides read TGTGCCAGCAGTGAAGGAAAGGGACAAAGCAATCAGCCCCAGCATTTT. The encoded protein is CASSEGKGQSNQPQHF.

This clonotype was detected only a few times. This rearrangement joins TRBV30 to TRBJ1-6; D is ambiguous. V lost 2 bases to trimming and J lost 7 bases, with 15 bases between them. Per the germline V gene, CDR1 is GTSNPN and CDR2 is SVGIG (reference sequence). This CDR3 spans 15 amino acids. The CDR3 coding sequence is TGTGCCTGGAGTCTTTATGTCATCCCAAATTCACCCCTCCACTTT. This sequence encodes CAWSLYVIPNSPLHF.

At least ten counts were recorded for this clonotype. The V gene is TRBV20-1, the J gene TRBJ2-1, with D perhaps matching TRBD2 (5 bases). The CDR3 length is 14 residues. Trimming removed 2 bases at V and 9 bases at J, with 17 bases between. The germline V gene encodes CDR1 DFQATT and CDR2 SNEGSKA (reference sequence). The CDR3 nucleotides are TGCAGTGCTAGACCCGGTCTCGGGGTACTTGAGCAGTTCTTC. Translated: CSARPGLGVLEQFF.

The chain employs TRBV12-3 or TRBV12-4 and TRBJ2-2, with D unresolved. This CDR3 contains 14 residues. V dropped 6 bases and J dropped 1 base, with 9 bases sitting between them. CDR3 bases: TGTGCCAGCAGACGGACGGAGAACACCGGGGAGCTGTTTTTT. This translates into CASRRTENTGELFF.